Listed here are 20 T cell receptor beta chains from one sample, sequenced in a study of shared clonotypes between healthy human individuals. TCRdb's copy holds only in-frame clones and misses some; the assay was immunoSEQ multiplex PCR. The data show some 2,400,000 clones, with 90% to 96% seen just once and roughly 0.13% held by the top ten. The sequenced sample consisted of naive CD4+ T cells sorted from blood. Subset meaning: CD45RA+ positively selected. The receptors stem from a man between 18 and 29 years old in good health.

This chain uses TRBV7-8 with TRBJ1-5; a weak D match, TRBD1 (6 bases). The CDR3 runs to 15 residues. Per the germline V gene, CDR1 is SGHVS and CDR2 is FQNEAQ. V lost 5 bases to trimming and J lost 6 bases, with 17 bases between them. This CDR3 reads CASSRTGGAGQPQHF. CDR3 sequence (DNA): TGTGCCAGCAGCCGTACGGGGGGCGCGGGTCAGCCCCAGCATTTT.

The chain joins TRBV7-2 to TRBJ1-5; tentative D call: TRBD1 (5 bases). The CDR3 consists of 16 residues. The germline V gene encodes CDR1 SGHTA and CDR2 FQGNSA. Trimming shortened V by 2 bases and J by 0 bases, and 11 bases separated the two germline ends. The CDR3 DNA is TGTGCCAGCAGCTTAACCACGACAGTTAGCAATCAGCCCCAGCATTTT. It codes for CASSLTTTVSNQPQHF.

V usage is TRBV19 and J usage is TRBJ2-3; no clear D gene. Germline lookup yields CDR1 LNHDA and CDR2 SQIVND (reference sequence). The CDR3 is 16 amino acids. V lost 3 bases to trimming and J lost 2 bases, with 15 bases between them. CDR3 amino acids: CASSILPGGTTDTQYF. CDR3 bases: TGTGCCAGTAGTATTCTCCCTGGCGGAACCACAGATACGCAGTATTTT.

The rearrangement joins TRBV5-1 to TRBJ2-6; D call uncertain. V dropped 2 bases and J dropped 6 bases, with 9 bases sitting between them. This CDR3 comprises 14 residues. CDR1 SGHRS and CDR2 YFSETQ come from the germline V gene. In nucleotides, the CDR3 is TGCGCCAGCAGCTTAGAGCTGGCGGCCAACGTCCTGACTTTC. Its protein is CASSLELAANVLTF.

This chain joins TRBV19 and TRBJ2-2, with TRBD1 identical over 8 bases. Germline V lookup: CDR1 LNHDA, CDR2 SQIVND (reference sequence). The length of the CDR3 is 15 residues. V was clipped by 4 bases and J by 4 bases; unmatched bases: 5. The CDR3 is CASSSGQGTTGELFF. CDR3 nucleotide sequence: TGTGCCAGTAGTAGTGGACAGGGAACCACCGGGGAGCTGTTTTTT.

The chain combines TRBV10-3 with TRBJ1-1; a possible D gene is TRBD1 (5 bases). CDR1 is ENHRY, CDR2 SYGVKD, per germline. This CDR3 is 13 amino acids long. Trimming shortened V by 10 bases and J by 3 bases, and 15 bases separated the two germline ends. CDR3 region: CATGLVGDTEAFF. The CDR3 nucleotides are TGTGCCACCGGGCTCGTAGGGGACACTGAAGCTTTCTTT.

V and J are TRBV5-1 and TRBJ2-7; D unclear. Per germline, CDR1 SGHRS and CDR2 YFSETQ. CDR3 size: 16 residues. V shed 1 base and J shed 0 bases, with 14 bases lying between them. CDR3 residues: CASSLFLGPDSYEQYF. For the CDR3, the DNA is TGCGCCAGCAGCTTGTTTCTAGGGCCTGACTCCTACGAGCAGTACTTC.

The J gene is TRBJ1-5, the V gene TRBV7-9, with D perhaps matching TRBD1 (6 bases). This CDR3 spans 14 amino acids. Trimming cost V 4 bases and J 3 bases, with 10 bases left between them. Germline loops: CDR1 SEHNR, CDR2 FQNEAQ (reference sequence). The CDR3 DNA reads TGTGCCAGCAGCTCGGACAGCTACAATCAGCCCCAGCATTTT. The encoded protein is CASSSDSYNQPQHF.

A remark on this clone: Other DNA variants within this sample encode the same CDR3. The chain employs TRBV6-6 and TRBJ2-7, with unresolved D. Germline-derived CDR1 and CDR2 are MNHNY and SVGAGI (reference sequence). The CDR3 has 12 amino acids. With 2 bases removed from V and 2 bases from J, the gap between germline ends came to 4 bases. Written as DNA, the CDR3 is TGTGCCAGCAGTTACAGTCCCTACGAGCAGTACTTC. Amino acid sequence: CASSYSPYEQYF.

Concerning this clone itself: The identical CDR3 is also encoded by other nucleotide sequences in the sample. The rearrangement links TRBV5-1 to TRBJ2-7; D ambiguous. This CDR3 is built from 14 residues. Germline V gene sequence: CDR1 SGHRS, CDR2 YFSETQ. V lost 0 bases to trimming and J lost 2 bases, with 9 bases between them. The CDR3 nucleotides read TGCGCCAGCAGCTTGGACGCCGGTACCTACGAGCAGTACTTC. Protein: CASSLDAGTYEQYF.

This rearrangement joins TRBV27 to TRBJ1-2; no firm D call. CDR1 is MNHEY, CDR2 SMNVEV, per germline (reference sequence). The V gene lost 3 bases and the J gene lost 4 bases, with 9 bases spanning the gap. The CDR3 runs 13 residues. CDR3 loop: CASSFGGSYGYTF. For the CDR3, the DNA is TGTGCCAGCAGTTTTGGCGGTTCCTATGGCTACACCTTC.

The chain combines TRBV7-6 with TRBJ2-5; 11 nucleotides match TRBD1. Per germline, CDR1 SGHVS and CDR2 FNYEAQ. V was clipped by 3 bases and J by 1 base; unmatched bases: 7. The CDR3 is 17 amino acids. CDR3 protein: CASSFTSGTGGQETQYF. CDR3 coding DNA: TGTGCCAGCAGCTTTACATCCGGGACAGGGGGCCAAGAGACCCAGTACTTC. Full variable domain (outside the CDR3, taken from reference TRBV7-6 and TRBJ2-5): GAGVSQSPRYKVTKRGQDVALRCDPISGHVSLYWYRQALGQGPEFLTYFNYEAQQDKSGLPNDRFSAERPEGSISTLTIQRTEQRDSAMYRCASSFTSGTGGQETQYFGPGTRLLVL.

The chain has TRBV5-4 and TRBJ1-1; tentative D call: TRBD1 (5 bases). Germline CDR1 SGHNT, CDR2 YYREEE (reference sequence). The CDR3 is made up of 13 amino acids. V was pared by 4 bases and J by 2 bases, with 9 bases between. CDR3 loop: CASSQQENTEAFF. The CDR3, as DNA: TGTGCCAGCAGCCAACAGGAAAACACTGAAGCTTTCTTT.

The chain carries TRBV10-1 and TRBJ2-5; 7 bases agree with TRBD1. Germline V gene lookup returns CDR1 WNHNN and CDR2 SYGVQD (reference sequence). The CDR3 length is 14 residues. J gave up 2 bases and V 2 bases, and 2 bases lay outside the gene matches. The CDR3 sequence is CASSEAGGQETQYF. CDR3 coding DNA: TGCGCCAGCAGTGAGGCAGGGGGTCAAGAGACCCAGTACTTC.

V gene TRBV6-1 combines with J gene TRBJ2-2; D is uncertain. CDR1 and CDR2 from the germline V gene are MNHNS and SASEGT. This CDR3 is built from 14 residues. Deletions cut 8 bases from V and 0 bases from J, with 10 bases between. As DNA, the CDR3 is TGTGCCAGCTGGCAGCTATCGAACACCGGGGAGCTGTTTTTT. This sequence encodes CASWQLSNTGELFF.

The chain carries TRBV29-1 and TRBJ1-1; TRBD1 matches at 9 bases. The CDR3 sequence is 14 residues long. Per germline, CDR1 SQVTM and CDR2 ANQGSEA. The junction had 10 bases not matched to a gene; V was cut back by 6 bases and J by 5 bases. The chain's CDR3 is CSVRAGTGLTEAFF. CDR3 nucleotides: TGCAGCGTCCGGGCCGGGACAGGGCTTACTGAAGCTTTCTTT.

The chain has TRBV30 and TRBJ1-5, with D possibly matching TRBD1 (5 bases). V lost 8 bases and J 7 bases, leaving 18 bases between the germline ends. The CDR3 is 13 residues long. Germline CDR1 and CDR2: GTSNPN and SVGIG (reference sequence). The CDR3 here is CAGGPQGRQPQHF. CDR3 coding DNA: TGTGCCGGGGGACCTCAGGGACGGCAGCCCCAGCATTTT.

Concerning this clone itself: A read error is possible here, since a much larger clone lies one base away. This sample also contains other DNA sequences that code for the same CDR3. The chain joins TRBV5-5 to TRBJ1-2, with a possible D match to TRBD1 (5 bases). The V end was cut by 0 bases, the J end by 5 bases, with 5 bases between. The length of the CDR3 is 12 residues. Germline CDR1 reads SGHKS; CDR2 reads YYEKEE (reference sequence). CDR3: CASSLDRYGYTF. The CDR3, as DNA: TGTGCCAGCAGCTTGGACAGGTATGGCTACACCTTC.

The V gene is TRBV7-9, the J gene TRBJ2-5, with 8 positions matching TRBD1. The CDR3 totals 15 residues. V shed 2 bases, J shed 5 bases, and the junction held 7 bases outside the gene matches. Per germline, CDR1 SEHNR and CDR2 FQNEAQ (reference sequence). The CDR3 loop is CASSLISTGGETQYF. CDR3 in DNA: TGTGCCAGCAGCTTAATATCTACAGGGGGGGAGACCCAGTACTTC.

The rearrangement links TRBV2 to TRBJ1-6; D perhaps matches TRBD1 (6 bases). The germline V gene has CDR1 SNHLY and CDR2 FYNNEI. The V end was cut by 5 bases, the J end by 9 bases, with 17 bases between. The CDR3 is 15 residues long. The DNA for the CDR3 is TGTGCCAGCAGTTTGTCACAGGGCGGCAGTTCACCCCTCCACTTT. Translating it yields CASSLSQGGSSPLHF.